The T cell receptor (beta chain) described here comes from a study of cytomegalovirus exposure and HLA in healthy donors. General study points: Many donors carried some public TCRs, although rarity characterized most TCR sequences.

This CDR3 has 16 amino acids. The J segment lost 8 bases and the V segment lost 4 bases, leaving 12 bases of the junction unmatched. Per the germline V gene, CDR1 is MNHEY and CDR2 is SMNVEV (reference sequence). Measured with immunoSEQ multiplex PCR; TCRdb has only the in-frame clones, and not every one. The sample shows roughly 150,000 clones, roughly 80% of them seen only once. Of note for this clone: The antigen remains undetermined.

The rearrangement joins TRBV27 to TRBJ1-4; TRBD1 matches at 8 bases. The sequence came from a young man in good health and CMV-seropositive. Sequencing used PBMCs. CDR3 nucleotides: TGTGCCAGCAGTTATGGGGGCAGGGGGCTGAACGAAAAACTGTTTTTT. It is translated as CASSYGGRGLNEKLFF. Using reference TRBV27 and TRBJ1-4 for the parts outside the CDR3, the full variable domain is EAQVTQNPRYLITVTGKKLTVTCSQNMNHEYMSWYRQDPGLGLRQIYYSMNVEVTDKGDVPEGYKVSRKEKRNFPLILESPSPNQTSLYFCASSYGGRGLNEKLFFGSGTQLSVL.